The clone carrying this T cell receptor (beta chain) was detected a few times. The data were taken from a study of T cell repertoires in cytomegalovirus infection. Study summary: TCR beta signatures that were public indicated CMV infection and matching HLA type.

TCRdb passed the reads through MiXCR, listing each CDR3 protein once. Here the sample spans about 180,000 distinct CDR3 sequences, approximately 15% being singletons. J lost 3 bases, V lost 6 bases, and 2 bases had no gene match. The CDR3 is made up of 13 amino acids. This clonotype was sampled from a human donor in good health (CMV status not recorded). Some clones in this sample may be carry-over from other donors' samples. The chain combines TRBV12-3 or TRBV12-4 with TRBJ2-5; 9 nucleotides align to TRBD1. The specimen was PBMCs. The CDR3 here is CASRRQGEETQYF. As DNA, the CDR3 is TGTGCCAGCAGGCGACAGGGGGAAGAGACCCAGTACTTC.